This paragraph covers one TCR beta chain sequence. This clone was seen just once. Its cognate antigen has yet to be identified. No per-base quality is available; no much larger clone lies one base away. This entry is derived from a study of blood T cell repertoires in COVID-19 (dated by TCRdb to 2018 to 2021). General notes on the study: Collaborator samples came from the United States, Italy and Spain and covered acute and convalescent phases of COVID-19. Where available, HLA class I and class II types were obtained from metadata supplied by the sample provider rather than from assay-based typing. The prospective study material was composed of cDNA or gDNA derived from T cells, B-cell-depleted T cells, or PBMCs. Samples were obtained from the ongoing ImmuneRACE study (first 160 participants) and from 1,254 subjects provided by 6 global collaborators. Nearly every sample came with metadata listing a de-identified subject ID, COVID-19 status, age in years and sex. The dataset comprised deeply sampled blood TCRbeta repertoires from subjects exposed to, actively infected with, or recovered from COVID-19. A freely available public database, intended as a resource for researchers studying the immune response to SARS-CoV-2, is where the repertoires were released. What the work shows at the level of the full study, not this receptor alone: The amount of clinical and demographic metadata varied by source and participant and was provided uncurated.

TCRbeta CDR3 regions were amplified from genomic DNA by means of the immunoSEQ Assay, a bias-controlled multiplex PCR. In the paper's pipeline: Nucleated cell counts per sample were estimated from amplification of reference gene primers within the assay. To quantify the absolute abundance of each unique TCRbeta CDR3 rearrangement, sequence reads were collapsed and filtered. For each sample, productive Simpson clonality was calculated by taking the square root of Simpson's diversity index across productive rearrangements. Not all clones reach the TCRdb copy of this immuneACCESS table, which keeps in-frame sequences only. Checked studies attribute under half of the gap to unresolved V genes and leave the rest unexplained. Clone size and V and J calls were adopted from that table, with D and trimming inferred from the DNA. Across this sample there are hundreds of thousands of clones, with roughly nine tenths seen only once. The ten largest clones take up about 5.7% of the sample.

The germline V and J ends show losses of 5 bases and 0 bases respectively, and no gene match explains 5 bases of the junction. Including the terminal cysteine and phenylalanine, the CDR3 comprises 16 residues. Only the CDR3 DNA stays, 48 bases, in frame from base 1. The germline V gene (reference sequence) yields PRHDT for CDR1 and FYEKMQ for CDR2. Enrolling through a virtual design, the prospective study's participants ranged in age from roughly 18 to 100 years and lived across 20 to 25 United States geographic areas. Cohort assignment in the prospective study relied on participant-reported clinical history from a screening survey and a study questionnaire. ImmuneRACE Cohort 3 recovered participants were defined by two consecutive negative NP/OP PCR tests, healthcare professional clearance, or symptom resolution. Mobile phlebotomists in the prospective study collected whole blood, serum and a nasopharyngeal or oropharyngeal swab from every participant. Over a roughly 2-month period, participants in the prospective study had the option of providing additional blood draws and questionnaires. Blood samples from the prospective study were shipped frozen or at room temperature prior to DNA extraction.

Sequencing was done on a sample of PBMCs or T cells enriched from blood (not recorded which). The clonotype was recovered from a woman in her thirties or forties who had recovered from COVID-19. The chain links TRBV13 with TRBJ1-4; 8 central nucleotides agree with TRBD1. This receptor has the CDR3 CASSPGQETTNEKLFF. The bases are TGTGCCAGCAGCCCGGGACAGGAAACAACTAATGAAAAACTGTTTTTT.